This T cell receptor (beta chain) was sequenced during a study of shared clonotypes between healthy human individuals. Study findings and constraints: The represented genetic and exposure-history diversity was limited by the small number of donors.

Terminally differentiated effector memory CD45RA+ cells were left out of the naive CD8 fraction, which was CD45RO-negative and positively selected for CCR7. As to this clone: Its antigen is as yet unknown.

The V gene lost 1 base and the J gene lost 8 bases, with 11 bases spanning the gap. Per the germline V gene, CDR1 is LNHNV and CDR2 is YYDKDF (reference sequence). The CDR3 has 13 amino acids. The protocol was immunoSEQ multiplex PCR, while the TCRdb copy is restricted to in-frame clones and leaves out a portion. The sample contains millions of clones, just over 90% of which appear only once. The TCR originated in a man between 18 and 29 years old in good health. Some clones in this sample may be carry-over from other donors' samples. Sequenced input: naive CD8+ T cells from PBMCs. This rearrangement joins TRBV15 to TRBJ1-2; possible D gene TRBD1, 6 bases. This CDR3 reads CATSRGYREGYTF. The CDR3 bases are TGTGCCACCAGCAGAGGTTACAGGGAGGGCTACACCTTC.